A single sample is the source of the 21 T cell receptor beta chains below, sequenced in a study of siplizumab effects on memory and regulatory T cells. Assay: immunoSEQ multiplex PCR; the TCRdb copy retains only in-frame clones and omits some. The sample has more than 85,000 clones, just over 90% seen once. Sequenced: Tregs sorted from blood. The origin of the receptors is a human donor in good health.

The rearrangement links TRBV27 to TRBJ1-2; D is perhaps TRBD1 (5 bases). From germline, CDR1 is MNHEY and CDR2 SMNVEV (reference sequence). The CDR3 is 16 residues long. Trimming removed 6 bases at V and 4 bases at J, with 21 bases between. The CDR3 protein is CASRKLGPISSYGYTF. The CDR3 region has the DNA TGTGCCAGCAGAAAGTTGGGACCGATATCTTCCTATGGCTACACCTTC.

The chain uses TRBV20-1 and TRBJ1-5; D ambiguous. Trimming took off 6 bases at V and 7 bases at J, with 4 bases between the two ends. Germline CDR1 reads DFQATT; CDR2 reads SNEGSKA (reference sequence). This CDR3 region has 9 residues. CDR3 DNA: TGCAGTGCGGGACAGCCCCAGCATTTT. This sequence encodes CSAGQPQHF.

The rearrangement links TRBV7-3 to TRBJ2-1; 7 nucleotides line up with TRBD2. The germline V gene has CDR1 SGHTA and CDR2 FQGTGA. The trim removed 3 bases at V and 5 bases at J, leaving 10 bases unmatched. This CDR3 contains 16 residues. The CDR3 nucleotides are TGTGCCAGCAGCTTGGCTAGCGGAACTATAAACAATGAGCAGTTCTTC. Translation gives CASSLASGTINNEQFF.

V is TRBV5-1 and J is TRBJ2-1, with 8 bases identical to TRBD2. The germline gives CDR1 SGHRS, CDR2 YFSETQ. The ends lost 3 bases at V and 7 bases at J; junction bases unmatched: 9. The CDR3 loop spans 15 amino acids. In DNA form, the CDR3 reads TGCGCCAGCAGCTACTTAGCGGGATCGAGGAATGAGCAGTTCTTC. The encoded protein is CASSYLAGSRNEQFF.

The chain carries TRBV12-5 and TRBJ2-3; no reliable D call. Germline lookup yields CDR1 LGHNT and CDR2 FRNRAP. V lost 9 bases and J lost 0, with 13 bases in between. The CDR3 spans 14 residues. This CDR3 is CASRGIYSTDTQYF. In DNA, the CDR3 is TGTGCTAGCCGAGGTATTTATAGCACAGATACGCAGTATTTT.

The table lists this clone with a count of one. V usage is TRBV9 and J usage is TRBJ2-6, with D hard to call. CDR3 length: 16 residues. The ends were cut back, 4 bases at V and 0 bases at J, with 11 bases in the middle. Germline V gene data show CDR1 as SGDLS and CDR2 as YYNGEE. CDR3 region: CASSIGPLSGANVLTF. For the CDR3, the DNA is TGTGCCAGCAGCATTGGTCCCCTCTCTGGGGCCAACGTCCTGACTTTC.

CDR3 in DNA: TGTGCCAGCGGAAGAGACCGGGACTCCACAGATACGCAGTATTTT. Translation: CASGRDRDSTDTQYF. This rearrangement joins TRBV9 to TRBJ2-3; perhaps TRBD2 as D (6 bases). Trimming pared 7 bases from V and 2 bases from J, leaving 17 bases between. Germline V gene data show CDR1 as SGDLS and CDR2 as YYNGEE. The CDR3 is made up of 15 amino acids. Variable domain in full (rest from reference TRBV9 and TRBJ2-3): DSGVTQTPKHLITATGQRVTLRCSPRSGDLSVYWYQQSLDQGLQFLIQYYNGEERAKGNILERFSAQQFPDLHSELNLSSLELGDSALYFCASGRDRDSTDTQYFGPGTRLTVL.

CDR3 residues: CASSQLAGFNNDNQPQHF. CDR3 DNA sequence: TGTGCCAGCAGCCAACTAGCGGGATTCAATAATGACAATCAGCCCCAGCATTTT. The chain is built from TRBV11-2 and TRBJ1-5; D not certain. From germline, CDR1 is SGHAT and CDR2 FQNNGV. Trimming pared 5 bases from V and 3 bases from J, leaving 23 bases between. The CDR3 spans 18 residues.

The rearrangement joins TRBV7-8 to TRBJ2-7; weak D call: TRBD2 (5 bases). The V gene lost 5 bases and the J gene lost 6 bases, with 17 bases spanning the gap. CDR1 and CDR2 (germline): SGHVS, FQNEAQ. CDR3 length: 14 amino acids. CDR3 sequence reads: CASSPRDWGAEQYF. In DNA form, the CDR3 reads TGTGCCAGCAGCCCTAGAGACTGGGGAGCCGAGCAGTACTTC.

This sequence joins TRBV7-8 and TRBJ1-5; no reliable D call. Trimming removed 0 bases at V and 3 bases at J, with 6 bases between. The CDR3 runs 14 residues. The germline CDR1 and CDR2 sequences are SGHVS and FQNEAQ. The CDR3 DNA reads TGTGCCAGCAGCTTAGCCGCCCTCAATCAGCCCCAGCATTTT. This codes for CASSLAALNQPQHF.

This sequence joins TRBV5-1 and TRBJ1-5, with D hard to call. The CDR3 totals 15 residues. In germline, CDR1 is SGHRS, CDR2 YFSETQ. Trimming took off 4 bases at V and 4 bases at J, with 15 bases between the two ends. The DNA of the CDR3 is TGCGCCAGCAGCCAGGACGGGAATCCTAATCAGCCCCAGCATTTT. Residues: CASSQDGNPNQPQHF. Full variable domain (missing parts from reference TRBV5-1 and TRBJ1-5): KAGVTQTPRYLIKTRGQQVTLSCSPISGHRSVSWYQQTPGQGLQFLFEYFSETQRNKGNFPGRFSGRQFSNSRSEMNVSTLELGDSALYLCASSQDGNPNQPQHFGDGTRLSIL.

This clone appeared once. The chain joins TRBV19 to TRBJ1-2; D ambiguous. The CDR3 consists of 10 residues. Per germline, CDR1 LNHDA and CDR2 SQIVND (reference sequence). Trimming stripped 7 bases from V and 10 bases from J, with 10 bases between. The DNA for the CDR3 is TGTGCCAGTAAAAGCGCTCACTACACCTTC. This codes for CASKSAHYTF. Complete variable domain (other parts from reference TRBV19 and TRBJ1-2): DGGITQSPKYLFRKEGQNVTLSCEQNLNHDAMYWYRQDPGQGLRLIYYSQIVNDFQKGDIAEGYSVSREKKESFPLTVTSAQKNPTAFYLCASKSAHYTFGSGTRLTVV.

This chain uses TRBV29-1 with TRBJ1-2, with 10 bases that match TRBD1. After removal of 6 bases from V and 4 bases from J, the junction contained 8 bases not matched to a gene. Germline CDR1 is SQVTM and CDR2 is ANQGSEA. The CDR3 contains 14 residues. The CDR3 DNA reads TGCAGCGTGCTAAGACAGGGGGCAACCTATGGCTACACCTTC. Its translation: CSVLRQGATYGYTF.

The CDR3 bases are TGCGCCAGCAGCTACGGGACTAGCGGGTATATCAATGAGCAGTTCTTC. Translated, it gives CASSYGTSGYINEQFF. The chain uses TRBV5-1 and TRBJ2-1; 12 bases fit TRBD2. V lost 3 bases and J lost 6; bases outside the gene matches: 7. CDR1 and CDR2 (germline): SGHRS, YFSETQ. CDR3 length: 16 amino acids.

This clone occurred once. The rearrangement joins TRBV5-6 to TRBJ2-7; the D gene could be TRBD1 or TRBD2 (5 bases each). Germline V lookup: CDR1 SGHDT, CDR2 YYEEEE. Deletions cut 3 bases from V and 0 bases from J, with 13 bases between. The CDR3 is made up of 15 amino acids. The CDR3, as DNA: TGTGCCAGCAGCTCTGGGACGGGAATCTCCTACGAGCAGTACTTC. Encoded protein: CASSSGTGISYEQYF.

Concerning this clone: This sample also contains other DNA sequences that code for the same CDR3. The gene calls are TRBV30 and TRBJ1-2; possible D gene TRBD1, 5 bases. The CDR3 loop spans 16 amino acids. CDR1 and CDR2 from the germline V gene are GTSNPN and SVGIG (reference sequence). Trimming pared 3 bases from V and 2 bases from J, leaving 19 bases between. This chain's CDR3 is CAWRAGGRGANYGYTF. CDR3 in DNA: TGTGCCTGGAGGGCCGGGGGGAGGGGCGCGAACTATGGCTACACCTTC.

The rearrangement links TRBV27 to TRBJ1-2; TRBD1 aligns across 8 bases. The J segment lost 8 bases and the V segment lost 2 bases, leaving 4 bases of the junction unmatched. CDR1 and CDR2 (germline): MNHEY, SMNVEV (reference sequence). The CDR3 runs 13 residues. CDR3 in amino acids: CASSLRAGGGYTF. Written as DNA, the CDR3 is TGTGCCAGCAGTTTACGGGCAGGGGGCGGCTACACCTTC.

This CDR3 reads CASSLAPRRSGTDTQYF. DNA for the CDR3: TGTGCCAGCAGCTTAGCCCCCCGGCGGTCTGGCACAGATACGCAGTATTTT. The rearrangement joins TRBV11-2 to TRBJ2-3; D not resolved. The V gene's germline CDR1 is SGHAT and CDR2 FQNNGV. The V and J ends lost 1 base and 1 base respectively, with 15 bases between them. This CDR3 contains 17 residues.

The rearrangement uses TRBV18 and TRBJ1-2; 8 positions match TRBD1. Germline V gene data show CDR1 as KGHSH and CDR2 as LQKENI. The CDR3 contains 16 residues. V lost 2 bases to trimming and J lost 5 bases; unmatched junction nucleotides: 10. The chain's CDR3 is CASSPSWPGGTYGYTF. The CDR3 bases are TGTGCCAGCTCACCAAGCTGGCCAGGGGGCACATATGGCTACACCTTC.

This clone was observed once. This chain uses TRBV4-1 with TRBJ1-4; D is uncertain. The length of the CDR3 is 14 residues. V lost 4 bases and J 0 bases, leaving 6 bases between the germline ends. CDR1 and CDR2 (germline): MGHRA, YSYEKL. The CDR3 bases are TGCGCCAGCAGCCCGGATGCAACTAATGAAAAACTGTTTTTT. It specifies CASSPDATNEKLFF.

The rearrangement links TRBV2 to TRBJ1-4, with TRBD1 matching over 10 bases. CDR3 length equals 14 residues. The germline CDR1 and CDR2 sequences are SNHLY and FYNNEI. Trimming cost V 5 bases and J 7 bases; bases outside gene matches: 4. The CDR3: CASSRQGAGEKLFF. In nucleotides, the CDR3 is TGTGCCAGCAGTCGACAGGGGGCGGGTGAAAAACTGTTTTTT.